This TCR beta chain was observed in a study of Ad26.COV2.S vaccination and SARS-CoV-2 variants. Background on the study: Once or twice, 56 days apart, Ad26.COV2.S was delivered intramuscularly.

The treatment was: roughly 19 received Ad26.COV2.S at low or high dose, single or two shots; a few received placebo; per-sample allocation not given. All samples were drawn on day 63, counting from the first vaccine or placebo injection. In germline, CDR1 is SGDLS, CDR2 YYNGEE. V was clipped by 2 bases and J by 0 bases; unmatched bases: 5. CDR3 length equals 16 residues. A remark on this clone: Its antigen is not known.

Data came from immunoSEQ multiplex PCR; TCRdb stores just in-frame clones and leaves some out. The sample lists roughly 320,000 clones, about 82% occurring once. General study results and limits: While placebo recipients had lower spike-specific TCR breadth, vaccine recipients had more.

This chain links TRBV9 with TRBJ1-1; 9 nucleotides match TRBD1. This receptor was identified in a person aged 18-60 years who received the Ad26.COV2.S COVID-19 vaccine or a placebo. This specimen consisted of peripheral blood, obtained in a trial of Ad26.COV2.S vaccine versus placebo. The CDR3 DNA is TGTGCCAGCAGCGTCGGGACAGGGCACATGAACACTGAAGCTTTCTTT. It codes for CASSVGTGHMNTEAFF.